The 9 T cell receptor beta chains presented below share a single source sample, sequenced in a study of T cells in Graves' hyperthyroidism and ophthalmopathy. Amplified regions were TCR beta CDR3 sequences from RNA transcripts. Initially, a first-round RT-PCR of the TCR CDR3 employed the HTBI primer set. MiXCR was run by TCRdb on the multiplex PCR reads, yielding one entry per CDR3 protein. This table holds roughly 300,000 distinct CDR3 sequences, 20% to 25% found once. The specimen sequenced was blood. All receptors come from a woman aged 45-65 years with Graves' hyperthyroidism.

V is TRBV9 and J is TRBJ2-5, with D maybe TRBD1 (5 bases). Deletions cut 6 bases from V and 0 bases from J, with 9 bases between. The CDR3 runs 13 residues. CDR1 and CDR2 (germline): SGDLS, YYNGEE. CDR3 in DNA: TGTGCCAGCAACAAGACAGACCAAGAGACCCAGTACTTC. Translating gives CASNKTDQETQYF.

This clonotype was detected ten times or more. This chain links TRBV18 with TRBJ2-3; D not resolved. Trimming removed 1 base at V and 2 bases at J, with 4 bases between. Germline loops: CDR1 KGHSH, CDR2 LQKENI. The CDR3 is made up of 13 amino acids. CDR3 nucleotides: TGTGCCAGCTCACCACAACCCACAGATACGCAGTATTTT. Translating it yields CASSPQPTDTQYF.

This clonotype has ten or more counts. The chain uses TRBV24-1 and TRBJ2-2; no clear D. V shed 12 bases and J shed 7 bases, with 17 bases lying between them. The V gene's germline CDR1 is KGHDR and CDR2 SFDVKD. CDR3 length: 13 amino acids. CDR3: CASQSDQIGELFF. The DNA of the CDR3 is TGTGCCTCCCAGTCGGACCAGATCGGGGAGCTGTTTTTT.

The genes are TRBV12-3 or TRBV12-4 and TRBJ1-1; a weak D match, TRBD1 (5 bases). The CDR3 runs to 13 residues. With 5 bases removed from V and 7 bases from J, the gap between germline ends came to 14 bases. For the CDR3, the DNA is TGTGCCAGCAGTGTAGGACGGGGGATTGAAGCTTTCTTT. The encoded protein is CASSVGRGIEAFF.

V gene TRBV19 combines with J gene TRBJ2-2, with 14 nucleotides matching TRBD2. V was pared by 8 bases and J by 4 bases, with 12 bases of the junction left unmatched. Germline lookup yields CDR1 LNHDA and CDR2 SQIVND (reference sequence). This CDR3 contains 18 residues. CDR3 DNA: TGTGCCAGTCACGCCGGGACTAGCGGGAGATTGCGCACCGGGGAGCTGTTTTTT. Translated: CASHAGTSGRLRTGELFF.

This clonotype was observed a handful of times. The chain links TRBV4-1 to TRBJ2-2; D is uncertain. Per the germline V gene, CDR1 is MGHRA and CDR2 is YSYEKL. The CDR3 has 15 residues. Deletions cut 0 bases from V and 4 bases from J, with 9 bases between. CDR3 DNA sequence: TGCGCCAGCAGCCAAGATAGTTCAATCACCGGGGAGCTGTTTTTT. Translating it yields CASSQDSSITGELFF.

A few counts support this clonotype. J is TRBJ2-6 and V is TRBV27; 7 bases are a match to TRBD1. CDR1 is MNHEY, CDR2 SMNVEV, per germline (reference sequence). The CDR3 has 20 residues. V lost 2 bases to trimming and J lost 0 bases; unmatched junction nucleotides: 13. This CDR3 reads CASSLRNPDRAFSGANVLTF. The CDR3 region has the DNA TGTGCCAGCAGTTTAAGAAACCCCGACAGGGCCTTCTCTGGGGCCAACGTCCTGACTTTC.

This clonotype was recorded many times. The genes are TRBV12-3 or TRBV12-4 and TRBJ2-3; D gene ambiguous. The CDR3 totals 13 residues. Trimming took 4 bases from V and 4 from J, leaving 9 bases between them. The CDR3: CASSSRVSDTQYF. The CDR3 DNA is TGTGCCAGCAGTTCCAGAGTGTCAGATACGCAGTATTTT.

At least ten counts were recorded for this clonotype. V and J are TRBV5-1 and TRBJ2-7; tentatively, D is TRBD2 (5 bases). V gave up 4 bases and J gave up 3 bases, with 8 bases separating them. There are 12 residues in the CDR3. From germline, CDR1 is SGHRS and CDR2 YFSETQ. CDR3 region: CASSEDFYEQYF. The DNA for the CDR3 is TGCGCCAGCAGCGAGGACTTCTACGAGCAGTACTTC.